The 27 T cell receptor beta chains below come from one sample, sequenced in a study of somatic mutations in cytotoxic T cells in rheumatoid arthritis. Profiling relied on immunoSEQ multiplex PCR, and the TCRdb table lists in-frame clones only, not all of them. The data contain some 20,000 clones, roughly two thirds of them singletons. The sequenced material came from CD8+ T cells sorted from blood. Every receptor here comes from an adult with rheumatoid arthritis.

The chain links TRBV2 to TRBJ1-5; 7 nucleotides match TRBD1. The CDR3 loop spans 14 amino acids. Germline trimming cut 6 bases from V and 3 bases from J; bases unmatched to any gene: 5. Per germline, CDR1 SNHLY and CDR2 FYNNEI. The CDR3 is CASSRDSDNQPQHF. For the CDR3, the DNA is TGTGCCAGCAGCCGGGACAGTGACAATCAGCCCCAGCATTTT.

This clone qualifies as medium-sized (0.01 to 0.1%). The chain employs TRBV6-5 and TRBJ1-1; tentative D call: TRBD1 (5 bases). Per germline, CDR1 MNHEY and CDR2 SVGAGI. The CDR3 runs 14 residues. V was clipped by 1 base and J by 1 base, with 7 bases between them. The CDR3 nucleotides read TGTGCCAGCAGTTACTTCGGACAGAACACTGAAGCTTTCTTT. It yields the protein CASSYFGQNTEAFF.

V and J are TRBV5-1 and TRBJ2-7; 9 bases align to TRBD1. This CDR3 region has 12 residues. The trim removed 4 bases at V and 6 bases at J, leaving 2 bases unmatched. Germline assignment: CDR1 SGHRS and CDR2 YFSETQ. The CDR3 protein is CASSVTGGEQYF. As DNA, the CDR3 is TGCGCCAGCAGCGTGACAGGGGGCGAGCAGTACTTC.

The V gene is TRBV30, the J gene TRBJ2-7; the match to TRBD1 covers 8 bases. The CDR3 spans 13 residues. J lost 3 bases, V lost 2 bases, and 3 bases had no gene match. Germline V gene sequence: CDR1 GTSNPN, CDR2 SVGIG (reference sequence). In nucleotides, the CDR3 is TGTGCCTGGAGTCCGGACAGGGACTACGAGCAGTACTTC. Amino acids: CAWSPDRDYEQYF.

The chain couples TRBV28 to TRBJ2-1; 7 bases line up with TRBD2. V was clipped by 3 bases and J by 4 bases; unmatched bases: 9. This CDR3 contains 16 residues. Germline V gives CDR1 MDHEN, CDR2 SYDVKM. The CDR3 bases are TGTGCCAGCAGTTTCCCTAGCGGACCTAATTACAATGAGCAGTTCTTC. It yields the protein CASSFPSGPNYNEQFF.

For the CDR3, the DNA is TGTGCCAGCAGTTCCTATAGGCAGGGGTCCTACGAGCAGTACTTC. This translates into CASSSYRQGSYEQYF. The gene calls are TRBV6-5 and TRBJ2-7; D may be TRBD1 (6 bases). V lost 4 bases and J lost 1, with 14 bases in between. Germline CDR1 and CDR2: MNHEY and SVGAGI. The CDR3 runs to 15 residues.

The V and J genes are TRBV9 and TRBJ1-2; a weak D match, TRBD1 (6 bases). In germline, CDR1 is SGDLS, CDR2 YYNGEE. The CDR3 runs to 15 residues. With 1 base removed from V and 6 bases from J, the gap between germline ends came to 16 bases. The CDR3 DNA reads as TGTGCCAGCAGCGTACAGGACAGATCCGGAGATGGCTACACCTTC. This translates into CASSVQDRSGDGYTF.

This clone was detected only once. The chain has TRBV29-1 and TRBJ2-7; the D gene is possibly TRBD2 (5 bases). The CDR3 has 15 residues. V was clipped by 0 bases and J by 4 bases, with 16 bases between them. CDR1 SQVTM and CDR2 ANQGSEA come from the germline V gene. CDR3 amino acids: CSVEEVLEVGYEQYF. The CDR3 nucleotides are TGCAGCGTTGAAGAGGTACTAGAGGTAGGGTACGAGCAGTACTTC.

This chain's CDR3 is CASRSSGNTIYF. CDR3 sequence (DNA): TGTGCCAGCAGGTCCTCTGGAAACACCATATATTTT. The V and J genes are TRBV28 and TRBJ1-3; D ambiguous. The CDR3 sequence is 12 residues long. Germline values: CDR1 MDHEN, CDR2 SYDVKM. Trimming cost V 6 bases and J 0 bases, with 3 bases left between them.

This chain links TRBV10-1 with TRBJ2-1; TRBD1 agrees at 10 bases. The CDR3 has 15 residues. Germline CDR1 reads WNHNN; CDR2 reads SYGVQD (reference sequence). The V segment lost 3 bases and the J segment 7 bases; nucleotides outside the gene matches: 6. DNA of the CDR3: TGCGCCAGCAGTGAACCGGGACAGGGGCGAAATGAGCAGTTCTTC. Translated, it gives CASSEPGQGRNEQFF.

In its sample, this clone was seen a few times. This chain connects TRBV7-6 to TRBJ1-2, with D unclear. The V gene lost 5 bases and the J gene lost 4 bases, with 17 bases spanning the gap. This CDR3 comprises 15 residues. Per germline, CDR1 SGHVS and CDR2 FNYEAQ. The CDR3 sequence is CASSDDPEGSYGYTF. CDR3 in DNA: TGTGCCAGCAGCGATGACCCGGAAGGGAGCTATGGCTACACCTTC.

This chain connects TRBV7-6 to TRBJ2-2; possibly TRBD2 for D (7 bases). The CDR3 is 15 residues long. V was clipped by 8 bases and J by 7 bases, with 20 bases between them. The germline V gene encodes CDR1 SGHVS and CDR2 FNYEAQ. In DNA form, the CDR3 reads TGTGCCAGCCAACTGGGGGCGGGGGCTTTCGGGGAGCTGTTTTTT. Translation: CASQLGAGAFGELFF.

The chain is built from TRBV9 and TRBJ2-3; possibly TRBD1 for D (5 bases). Trimming took off 0 bases at V and 2 bases at J, with 16 bases between the two ends. Germline CDR1 reads SGDLS; CDR2 reads YYNGEE. The CDR3 totals 17 residues. CDR3 sequence (DNA): TGTGCCAGCAGCGTAGAGGCCAGGGCGTTATACACAGATACGCAGTATTTT. It specifies CASSVEARALYTDTQYF.

The J gene is TRBJ2-7, the V gene TRBV4-3; no clear D. Germline assignment: CDR1 LGHNA and CDR2 YSLEER. Trimming removed 3 bases at V and 1 base at J, with 7 bases between. The CDR3 is 13 amino acids. The CDR3 DNA reads as TGCGCCAGCAGCCAGCACCGGTCCTACGAGCAGTACTTC. Translating it yields CASSQHRSYEQYF.

V and J are TRBV29-1 and TRBJ2-7; D gene uncertain. Per germline, CDR1 SQVTM and CDR2 ANQGSEA. V was shortened by 5 bases and J by 3 bases, with 8 bases between the two germline ends. The CDR3 totals 11 residues. The CDR3, as DNA: TGCAGCGTTCGGCAACACTACGAGCAGTACTTC. Its translation is CSVRQHYEQYF.

V and J are TRBV6-1 and TRBJ1-1; D not certain. Germline CDR1 reads MNHNS; CDR2 reads SASEGT. The CDR3 is made up of 14 amino acids. Between the trimmed V and J ends, which lost 4 bases and 3 bases, there was a span of 12 bases. The CDR3 sequence is CASSAAGGDTEAFF. CDR3 in DNA: TGTGCCAGCAGTGCAGCCGGTGGCGACACTGAAGCTTTCTTT.

The rearrangement joins TRBV7-8 to TRBJ1-5; D uncertain. CDR3 size: 14 residues. Germline V gene lookup returns CDR1 SGHVS and CDR2 FQNEAQ. V lost 4 bases and J lost 5, with 12 bases in between. DNA of the CDR3: TGTGCCAGCAGCTCCGCGGAGGGATATCAGCCCCAGCATTTT. It translates to CASSSAEGYQPQHF.

The chain combines TRBV7-8 with TRBJ2-4; possibly TRBD2 for D (6 bases). Looked up from germline, CDR1 is SGHVS and CDR2 is FQNEAQ. V was clipped by 5 bases and J by 5 bases, with 22 bases between them. The CDR3 has 17 amino acids. In DNA, the CDR3 is TGTGCCAGCAGCCCGACGGGGGTGTGGCGGGGCGAAAACATTCAGTACTTC. As protein: CASSPTGVWRGENIQYF. Filled out from reference TRBV7-8 and TRBJ2-4, the complete variable domain reads GAGVSQSPRYKVAKRGQDVALRCDPISGHVSLFWYQQALGQGPEFLTYFQNEAQLDKSGLPSDRFFAERPEGSVSTLKIQRTQQEDSAVYLCASSPTGVWRGENIQYFGAGTRLSVL.

This clone was counted a single time. The genes are TRBV19 and TRBJ2-5; 12 positions agree with TRBD1. V lost 5 bases, J lost 4 bases, and 8 bases stayed unmatched. CDR3 size: 16 residues. Germline V lookup: CDR1 LNHDA, CDR2 SQIVND (reference sequence). The DNA for the CDR3 is TGTGCCAGTAGTCCCCTACGGGACAGGGGGCGAGAGACCCAGTACTTC. This encodes CASSPLRDRGRETQYF.

This rearrangement joins TRBV5-6 to TRBJ2-5; 7 bases are shared with TRBD2. J lost 3 bases, V lost 4 bases, and 3 bases had no gene match. The CDR3 is 13 residues long. Germline CDR1 and CDR2: SGHDT and YYEEEE. Here the CDR3 DNA reads TGTGCCAGCAGCCGTACTAGCGAAGAGACCCAGTACTTC. Its translation is CASSRTSEETQYF.

The CDR3, as DNA: TGCGCCAGCACTGCCTCGGGATTATCCTACGAGCAGTACTTC. Amino acids: CASTASGLSYEQYF. The chain couples TRBV5-1 to TRBJ2-7, with D possibly matching TRBD2 (5 bases). V was clipped by 6 bases and J by 1 base, with 14 bases between them. The V gene's germline CDR1 is SGHRS and CDR2 YFSETQ. The CDR3 sequence is 14 residues long.

On this clone itself: The junction shows a germline mismatch at one end, possibly a read error. The CDR3 DNA reads as TGTGCCAGCAGCGTATACCCGGGACTAGCCGGGGAGATCACAGATACGCAGTGTTTT. Translation gives CASSVYPGLAGEITDTQCF. The chain recombines TRBV28 with TRBJ2-3, with 9 bases identical to TRBD2. Germline CDR1 is MDHEN and CDR2 is SYDVKM. The CDR3 is 19 amino acids.

The chain employs TRBV2 and TRBJ2-5; D unresolved. This CDR3 spans 13 amino acids. With 3 bases removed from V and 4 bases from J, the gap between germline ends came to 9 bases. Germline V gene sequence: CDR1 SNHLY, CDR2 FYNNEI. The chain's CDR3 is CASSESRAETQYF. In DNA, the CDR3 is TGTGCCAGCAGTGAGAGTAGGGCAGAGACCCAGTACTTC.

This clone appeared a few times. The chain uses TRBV4-1 and TRBJ2-5; 12 bases are a match to TRBD2. Trimming took 4 bases from V and 3 from J; bases not matched to a gene: 3. The CDR3 covers 15 residues. The germline CDR1 and CDR2 sequences are MGHRA and YSYEKL. CDR3 DNA: TGCGCCAGCAGCCTACTAGCGGGGGGTAAAGAGACCCAGTACTTC. This codes for CASSLLAGGKETQYF.

The chain joins TRBV9 to TRBJ2-5; TRBD2 aligns across 15 bases. The junction had 11 bases not matched to a gene; V was cut back by 4 bases and J by 7 bases. The germline gives CDR1 SGDLS, CDR2 YYNGEE. The CDR3 is 17 amino acids. CDR3 nucleotides: TGTGCCAGCAGCCCCCGGACTAGCGGGGGGGCCTTGGGGACCCAGTACTTC. Its protein is CASSPRTSGGALGTQYF.

This chain connects TRBV4-3 to TRBJ2-1; 8 nucleotides align to TRBD2. This CDR3 has 16 residues. J lost 4 bases, V lost 0 bases, and 5 bases had no gene match. Germline V gives CDR1 LGHNA, CDR2 YSLEER. The CDR3 loop is CASSQDLAGRYNEQFF. For the CDR3, the DNA is TGCGCCAGCAGCCAAGATTTAGCGGGAAGATACAATGAGCAGTTCTTC.

This clone was observed a handful of times. The V call is TRBV2, the J call TRBJ2-2; 11 positions match TRBD2. Trimming removed 1 base from V and 0 bases from J; junction bases left unmatched: 4. Germline V gene lookup returns CDR1 SNHLY and CDR2 FYNNEI. The length of the CDR3 is 18 residues. As DNA, the CDR3 is TGTGCCAGCAGTGAAGGCCTAGCGGGGGGTACGAACACCGGGGAGCTGTTTTTT. The encoded protein is CASSEGLAGGTNTGELFF.